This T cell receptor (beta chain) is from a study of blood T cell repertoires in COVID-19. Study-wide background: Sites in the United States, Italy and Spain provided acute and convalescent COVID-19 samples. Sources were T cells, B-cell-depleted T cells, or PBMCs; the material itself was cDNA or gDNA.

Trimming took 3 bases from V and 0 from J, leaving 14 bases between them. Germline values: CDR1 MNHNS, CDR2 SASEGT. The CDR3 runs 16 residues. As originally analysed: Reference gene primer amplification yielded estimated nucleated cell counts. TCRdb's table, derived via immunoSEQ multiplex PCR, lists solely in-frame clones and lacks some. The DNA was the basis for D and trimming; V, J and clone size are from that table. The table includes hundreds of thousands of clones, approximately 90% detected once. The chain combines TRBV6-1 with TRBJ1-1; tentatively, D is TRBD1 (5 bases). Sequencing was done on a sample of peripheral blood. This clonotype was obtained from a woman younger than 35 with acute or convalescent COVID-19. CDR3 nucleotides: TGTGCCAGCAGTGATCCCAGGGTAACACTGAACACTGAAGCTTTCTTT. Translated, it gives CASSDPRVTLNTEAFF.